A single sample gave rise to the 8 T cell receptor beta chains below, sequenced in a study of T cells and Merkel cell carcinoma outcomes. TCRdb's table, derived via immunoSEQ multiplex PCR, lists solely in-frame clones and lacks some. The sample has roughly 13,000 clones, about nine tenths seen once. The sample comprised tumor tissue from Merkel cell carcinoma. The receptors originated from a human donor with Merkel cell carcinoma.

V and J are TRBV18 and TRBJ1-5; no clear D gene. Germline CDR1 is KGHSH and CDR2 is LQKENI. The CDR3 sequence is 15 residues long. V lost 1 base to trimming and J lost 2 bases, with 9 bases between them. The CDR3 region is CASSPLGLGNQPQHF. The CDR3 DNA sequence: TGTGCCAGCTCACCACTTGGATTGGGCAATCAGCCCCAGCATTTT.

The chain uses TRBV19 and TRBJ2-3; D is unclear. The germline gives CDR1 LNHDA, CDR2 SQIVND (reference sequence). The CDR3 spans 12 residues. Trimming left V 5 bases short and J 7 bases short, with 10 bases between. The chain's CDR3 is CASSPGAYTQYF. In DNA, the CDR3 is TGTGCCAGTAGTCCCGGAGCCTATACGCAGTATTTT.

The rearrangement uses TRBV19 and TRBJ2-1; D may match TRBD1 or TRBD2 (5 bases each). The germline CDR1 and CDR2 sequences are LNHDA and SQIVND (reference sequence). V lost 6 bases and J 3 bases, leaving 15 bases between the germline ends. This CDR3 is 15 amino acids long. CDR3 in DNA: TGTGCCAGTAGGACACCCCGGGACGGCTACAATGAGCAGTTCTTC. As protein: CASRTPRDGYNEQFF.

For the CDR3, the DNA is TGTGCCAGTAGTATGGGTTTCAATCAGCCCCAGCATTTT. Encoded protein: CASSMGFNQPQHF. This chain uses TRBV19 with TRBJ1-5; D is unclear. CDR1 and CDR2 from the germline V gene are LNHDA and SQIVND (reference sequence). The CDR3 spans 13 residues. V was clipped by 3 bases and J by 3 bases, with 6 bases between them.

This sequence joins TRBV9 and TRBJ2-1, with 11 bases matching TRBD2. The germline gives CDR1 SGDLS, CDR2 YYNGEE. The junction had 14 bases not matched to a gene; V was cut back by 3 bases and J by 9 bases. The CDR3 runs to 17 residues. The CDR3: CASSAPWVAGGPREQFF. DNA for the CDR3: TGTGCCAGCAGCGCCCCTTGGGTAGCGGGAGGGCCTCGTGAGCAGTTCTTC. Full variable domain (remainder filled in from reference TRBV9 and TRBJ2-1): DSGVTQTPKHLITATGQRVTLRCSPRSGDLSVYWYQQSLDQGLQFLIQYYNGEERAKGNILERFSAQQFPDLHSELNLSSLELGDSALYFCASSAPWVAGGPREQFFGPGTRLTVL.

This clone showed up just once. The chain is built from TRBV7-8 and TRBJ1-3, with no clear D. The CDR3 runs to 14 residues. Germline V gene data show CDR1 as SGHVS and CDR2 as FQNEAQ. V lost 0 bases and J 4 bases, leaving 7 bases between the germline ends. CDR3 bases: TGTGCCAGCAGCTTAGCCTTGACAGGAAACACCATATATTTT. Protein: CASSLALTGNTIYF.

There are a few counts of this clone. The V gene is TRBV7-9, the J gene TRBJ2-5; D not certain. The length of the CDR3 is 12 residues. Trimming cost V 5 bases and J 4 bases, with 8 bases left between them. The germline V gene has CDR1 SEHNR and CDR2 FQNEAQ (reference sequence). For the CDR3, the DNA is TGTGCCAGCAGCCCCCTCCGAGAGACCCAGTACTTC. Amino acid sequence: CASSPLRETQYF.

The J gene is TRBJ1-2, the V gene TRBV7-3, with D possibly TRBD1 on 5 matching bases. The CDR3 runs 16 residues. V lost 1 base and J 0 bases, leaving 12 bases between the germline ends. Germline V gene lookup returns CDR1 SGHTA and CDR2 FQGTGA. CDR3: CASSLNPGGANYGYTF. CDR3 coding DNA: TGTGCCAGCAGCTTAAACCCGGGGGGAGCTAACTATGGCTACACCTTC.